This T cell receptor (beta chain) was recorded in a study of cytomegalovirus exposure and HLA in healthy donors. Study-level points and caveats: It was about 150 TCR beta chains that were listed as cytomegalovirus-associated. A prior analysis recorded that most TCR beta V segments were productive about 90% or about 30% of the time. Most subjects had HLA-A and HLA-B alleles reportedly predicted accurately by TCR beta sequences.

The CDR3 is 11 amino acids. The germline gives CDR1 DFQATT, CDR2 SNEGSKA (reference sequence). Primers for the PCR totalled 60 Vbeta and 13 Jbeta. Sequenced by immunoSEQ multiplex PCR; TCRdb stores in-frame clones only, minus some. The data contain over 200,000 clones, around nine tenths of them seen just once; the ten biggest clones take up approximately 1%. For this clone: What it binds is not known.

The gene calls are TRBV20-1 and TRBJ1-2; D remains unclear. Material: PBMCs. This receptor was identified in a woman between 18 and 29 years old in good health and CMV-seronegative. CDR3 residues: CSVRIGTGYTF. CDR3 bases: TGCAGCGTACGTATCGGTACTGGCTACACCTTC.